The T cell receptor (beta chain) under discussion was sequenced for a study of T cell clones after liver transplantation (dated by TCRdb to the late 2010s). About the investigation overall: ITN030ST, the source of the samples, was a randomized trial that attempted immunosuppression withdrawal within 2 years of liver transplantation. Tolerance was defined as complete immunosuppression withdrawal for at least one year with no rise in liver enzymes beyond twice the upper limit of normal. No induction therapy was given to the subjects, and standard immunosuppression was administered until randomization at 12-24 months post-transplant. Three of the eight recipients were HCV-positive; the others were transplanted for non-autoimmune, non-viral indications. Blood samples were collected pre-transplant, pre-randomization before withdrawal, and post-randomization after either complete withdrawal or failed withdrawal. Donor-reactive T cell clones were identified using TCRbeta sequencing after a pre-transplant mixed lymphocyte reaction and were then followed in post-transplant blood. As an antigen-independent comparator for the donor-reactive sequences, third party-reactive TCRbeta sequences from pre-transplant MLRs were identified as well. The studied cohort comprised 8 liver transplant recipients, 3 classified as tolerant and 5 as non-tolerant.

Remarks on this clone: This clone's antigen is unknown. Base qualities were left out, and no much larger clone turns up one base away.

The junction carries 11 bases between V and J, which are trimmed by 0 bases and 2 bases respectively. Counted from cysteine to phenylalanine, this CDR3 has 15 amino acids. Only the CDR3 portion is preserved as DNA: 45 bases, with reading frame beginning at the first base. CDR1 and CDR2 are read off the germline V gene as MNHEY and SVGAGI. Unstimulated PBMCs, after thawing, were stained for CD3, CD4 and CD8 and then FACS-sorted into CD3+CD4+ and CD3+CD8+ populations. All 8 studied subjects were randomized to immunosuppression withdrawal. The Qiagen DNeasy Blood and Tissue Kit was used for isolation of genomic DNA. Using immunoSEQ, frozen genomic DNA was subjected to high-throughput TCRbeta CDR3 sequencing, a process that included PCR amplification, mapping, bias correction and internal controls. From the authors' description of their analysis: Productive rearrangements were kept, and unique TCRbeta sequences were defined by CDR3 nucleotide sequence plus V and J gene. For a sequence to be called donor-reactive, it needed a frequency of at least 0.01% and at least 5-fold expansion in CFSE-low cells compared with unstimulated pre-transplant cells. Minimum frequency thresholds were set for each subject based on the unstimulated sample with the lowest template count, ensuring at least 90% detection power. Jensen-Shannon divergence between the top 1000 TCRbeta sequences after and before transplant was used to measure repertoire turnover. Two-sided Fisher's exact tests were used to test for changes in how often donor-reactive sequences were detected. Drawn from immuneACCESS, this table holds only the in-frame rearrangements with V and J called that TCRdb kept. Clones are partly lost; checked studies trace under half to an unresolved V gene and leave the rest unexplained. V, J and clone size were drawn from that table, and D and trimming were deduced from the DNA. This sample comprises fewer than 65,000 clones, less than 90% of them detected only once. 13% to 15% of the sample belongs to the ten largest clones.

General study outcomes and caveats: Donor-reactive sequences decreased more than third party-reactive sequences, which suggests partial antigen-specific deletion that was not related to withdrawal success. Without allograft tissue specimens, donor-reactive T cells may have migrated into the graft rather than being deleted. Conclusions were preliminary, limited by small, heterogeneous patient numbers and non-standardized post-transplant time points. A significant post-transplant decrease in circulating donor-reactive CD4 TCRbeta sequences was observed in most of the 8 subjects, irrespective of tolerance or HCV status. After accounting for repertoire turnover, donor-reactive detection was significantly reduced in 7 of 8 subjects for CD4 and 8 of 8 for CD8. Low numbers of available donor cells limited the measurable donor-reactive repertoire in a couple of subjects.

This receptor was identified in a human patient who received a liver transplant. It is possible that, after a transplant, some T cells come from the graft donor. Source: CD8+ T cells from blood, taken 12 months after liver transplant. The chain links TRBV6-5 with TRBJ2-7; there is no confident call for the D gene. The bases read TGTGCCAGCAGTTACTCGAGTCAGCAAGCCTACGAGCAGTACTTC. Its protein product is CASSYSSQQAYEQYF.